The clone carrying this TCR beta chain occurred a few times. Uncontrolled infection, other autoimmune disease, pregnancy or lactation disqualified patients from enrolment. This specimen belongs to a study of T cells in Graves' hyperthyroidism and ophthalmopathy. From RNA transcripts, TCR beta CDR3 regions were amplified. First-round RT-PCR targeting the TCR CDR3 was performed with the HTBI primer set. TCRdb processed the multiplex PCR reads anew with MiXCR; each CDR3 protein has one entry. This table has about 350,000 distinct CDR3 sequences, around 18% appearing once. Trimming cost V 0 bases and J 5 bases, with 11 bases left between them. CDR1 SGHRS and CDR2 YFSETQ come from the germline V gene. The CDR3 runs to 14 residues.

The J gene is TRBJ1-2, the V gene TRBV5-1; a possible D gene is TRBD1 (5 bases). The sequenced sample consisted of blood. The receptor was derived from a woman in her thirties or forties with Graves' ophthalmopathy. The CDR3 DNA reads as TGCGCCAGCAGCTTGGGGACACGGCTATATGGCTACACCTTC. Protein sequence: CASSLGTRLYGYTF.